This TCR beta chain is from a study of blood T cell repertoires in COVID-19. Across the whole study: Spain, Italy and the United States supplied samples that represented acute and convalescent COVID-19. Sources were T cells, B-cell-depleted T cells, or PBMCs; the material itself was cDNA or gDNA.

CDR1 and CDR2 from the germline V gene are MNHEY and SVGEGT. The V and J ends lost 6 bases and 5 bases, in that order; junction bases with no gene match: 5. The length of the CDR3 is 13 residues. Source study methods: Counts of nucleated cells, estimated from reference gene primer amplification, were obtained. Clones were sequenced by immunoSEQ multiplex PCR, and TCRdb holds only the in-frame ones, with some missing. Clone size and the V and J calls come from that table; the DNA yielded D and trimming. The data show around 100,000 clones, 85% seen once. This sequence originates from a human donor in a cohort sampled during active COVID-19. Sequencing was performed on peripheral blood. The chain employs TRBV6-2 or TRBV6-3 and TRBJ2-5; 8 bases fit TRBD2. As DNA, the CDR3 is TGTGCCAGCAGCCCCCGGGGGGGGGAGACCCAGTACTTC. Encoded protein: CASSPRGGETQYF.